This T cell receptor (beta chain) was identified during a study of identical twins. The study's findings and limits: Conclusions were drawn cross-sectionally by statistical analysis, without following the same donors. Partial confounding of zero-insertion analyses by invariant MAIT and iNKT cells was possible.

Template switching added a universal primer site; cDNA carried unique molecular identifiers. TCRdb re-derived calls from the 5' RACE reads in MiXCR, one entry per CDR3 protein. The sample has around 490,000 distinct CDR3 sequences; around 15% are singletons. Points on this clonotype: Its antigen is not known.

There are 17 residues in the CDR3. Germline V gene sequence: CDR1 SGHDT, CDR2 YYEEEE. V was clipped by 0 bases and J by 5 bases; unmatched bases: 8. Another study also made use of these data, one on yellow fever vaccine responses in identical twins. That paper states: On the reported evidence, twins' vaccine T cell responses seemed partly convergent and partly personalized.

This clonotype was obtained from a woman in her late teens or twenties in good health. The chain has TRBV5-6 and TRBJ2-1; TRBD2 aligns across 10 bases. The specimen sequenced was CD4+ T cells sorted from blood. CDR3 residues: CASSLEGLAGANNEQFF. The CDR3 region has the DNA TGTGCCAGCAGCTTGGAAGGGCTAGCGGGGGCTAACAATGAGCAGTTCTTC.